This T cell receptor (beta chain) was captured in a study of human T cells and chemical hapten exposure. One entry per CDR3 protein, called by TCRdb with MiXCR from the RACE reads. This sample carries tens of thousands of distinct CDR3 sequences, roughly 8.7% of them seen once, and the ten largest clones take about 1.4%. Documented time point: healthy volunteer bleed at 6 weeks. Whole blood that had not been fractionated was the source of extracted total RNA. This clonotype was seen only a few times. CDR3 length equals 18 residues. CDR1 and CDR2 from the germline V gene are SGHRS and YFSETQ. J gave up 7 bases and V 0 bases, and 14 bases lay outside the gene matches.

This chain uses TRBV5-1 with TRBJ2-1, with 9 bases aligning to TRBD2. Sample: whole blood. This sequence was found in a male donor in good health. Some clones in this sample may be carry-over from other donors' samples. The CDR3 bases are TGCGCCAGCAGCTTGGAGTTTGCGGGAGGGCCCTTGTCAAATGAGCAGTTCTTC. Translation: CASSLEFAGGPLSNEQFF.